A single sample gave rise to the 25 T cell receptor beta chains below, sequenced in a study of chemoradiotherapy in HPV16-positive cancers. Produced via immunoSEQ multiplex PCR; TCRdb's table is partial and in-frame only. The sample includes about 14,000 clones, roughly nine tenths of them seen just once. The source material was tumor tissue, sampled from a patient who underwent chemoradiotherapy. These receptors were collected from a human donor with HPV-associated anogenital cancer.

The CDR3 is CAWGTGVSNTEAFF. Here the CDR3 DNA reads TGTGCCTGGGGGACAGGGGTTAGTAACACTGAAGCTTTCTTT. V usage is TRBV30 and J usage is TRBJ1-1, with TRBD1 matching over 10 bases. This CDR3 is built from 14 residues. The germline CDR1 and CDR2 sequences are GTSNPN and SVGIG (reference sequence). Trimming removed 5 bases from V and 2 bases from J; junction bases left unmatched: 5.

CDR3 DNA: TGTGCCAGCAGCTTAGATGGGAGGAACACTGAAGCTTTCTTT. Amino acid sequence: CASSLDGRNTEAFF. This chain joins TRBV13 and TRBJ1-1; D gene unclear. The CDR3 totals 14 residues. Between the trimmed V and J ends, which lost 1 base and 1 base, there was a span of 7 bases. Germline CDR1 is PRHDT and CDR2 is FYEKMQ (reference sequence).

The J gene is TRBJ2-7, the V gene TRBV6-1, with 10 bases fitting TRBD2. In germline, CDR1 is MNHNS, CDR2 SASEGT. With V trimmed by 8 bases and J by 2 bases, 6 bases remained unmatched. The CDR3 covers 14 residues. CDR3 region: CASSRTSGAYEQYF. The CDR3 region has the DNA TGTGCCAGCTCAAGGACTAGCGGAGCCTACGAGCAGTACTTC.

This clone occurred once. The chain uses TRBV7-9 and TRBJ1-5; 8 bases align to TRBD1. Germline V gene sequence: CDR1 SEHNR, CDR2 FQNEAQ (reference sequence). This CDR3 contains 14 residues. V was pared by 5 bases and J by 4 bases, with 4 bases of the junction left unmatched. The DNA of the CDR3 is TGTGCCAGCAGCCTGACAGGGGTGAATCAGCCCCAGCATTTT. It codes for CASSLTGVNQPQHF.

This clone was detected only a few times. The V gene is TRBV9, the J gene TRBJ2-1; TRBD2 matches 9 bases. CDR1 and CDR2 (germline): SGDLS, YYNGEE. Trimming at V came to 0 bases and at J to 9 bases, leaving 16 bases not matched to a gene. The CDR3 runs 18 residues. The DNA of the CDR3 is TGTGCCAGCAGCGTAGAAGAGGGGGGCGGGAGGGCCAGGGGTGAGCAGTTCTTC. Protein: CASSVEEGGGRARGEQFF.

The chain is built from TRBV19 and TRBJ2-1; TRBD1 agrees at 9 bases. With 3 bases clipped from V and 10 bases from J, the junction kept 7 bases outside the gene matches. The CDR3 runs to 14 residues. CDR1 and CDR2 (germline): LNHDA, SQIVND (reference sequence). The CDR3 sequence: CASSIGTGSREQFF. The DNA of the CDR3 is TGTGCCAGTAGTATCGGGACAGGGTCAAGAGAGCAGTTCTTC.

This clone was counted only a few times. CDR3 protein: CASSYWGEKTEAFF. DNA of the CDR3: TGTGCCAGCAGTTACTGGGGGGAGAAAACTGAAGCTTTCTTT. V is TRBV6-5 and J is TRBJ1-1; maybe TRBD1 (5 bases). The CDR3 totals 14 residues. V gave up 1 base and J gave up 5 bases, with 11 bases separating them. Germline CDR1 and CDR2: MNHEY and SVGAGI.

This chain links TRBV13 with TRBJ2-5; D may be TRBD2 (5 bases). The germline V and J ends were trimmed by 3 bases and 6 bases, with 8 bases remaining between them. Germline CDR1 reads PRHDT; CDR2 reads FYEKMQ (reference sequence). The CDR3 totals 12 residues. The DNA for the CDR3 is TGTGCCAGCAGCTTTACGGGGAAGACCCAGTACTTC. It translates to CASSFTGKTQYF.

The V call is TRBV2, the J call TRBJ1-2; D remains ambiguous. The CDR3 is 11 residues long. In germline, CDR1 is SNHLY, CDR2 FYNNEI. Trimming removed 4 bases from V and 9 bases from J, with 9 bases in between. The CDR3 nucleotides are TGTGCCAGCAGTGCGTATCGACGCTACACCTTC. Encoded protein: CASSAYRRYTF. Drawing the rest from reference TRBV2 and TRBJ1-2, the complete variable domain is EPEVTQTPSHQVTQMGQEVILRCVPISNHLYFYWYRQILGQKVEFLVSFYNNEISEKSEIFDDQFSVERPDGSNFTLKIRSTKLEDSAMYFCASSAYRRYTFGSGTRLTVV.

This clone has a single count. The chain carries TRBV30 and TRBJ2-7, with 7 positions matching TRBD2. V shed 0 bases, J shed 9 bases, and the junction held 17 bases outside the gene matches. Germline CDR1 and CDR2: GTSNPN and SVGIG (reference sequence). The CDR3 has 16 amino acids. CDR3 sequence (DNA): TGTGCCTGGAGTGTAATCGGCTCTGGGGGGGGAGACTTGCAGTACTTC. Its translation: CAWSVIGSGGGDLQYF.

The rearrangement links TRBV4-1 to TRBJ2-5; 7 bases line up with TRBD1. Germline V gene lookup returns CDR1 MGHRA and CDR2 YSYEKL. This CDR3 has 14 amino acids. The trim removed 3 bases at V and 5 bases at J, leaving 6 bases unmatched. The CDR3 sequence: CASSQIQGLETQYF. CDR3 coding DNA: TGCGCCAGCAGCCAGATACAGGGGTTGGAGACCCAGTACTTC.

The V call is TRBV29-1, the J call TRBJ2-1; TRBD2 might be the D (5 bases). In germline, CDR1 is SQVTM, CDR2 ANQGSEA. CDR3 length: 13 amino acids. V was trimmed by 7 bases and J by 1 base, leaving 11 bases between them. The CDR3 bases are TGCAGCGCTTGGGGAGTATCCTACAATGAGCAGTTCTTC. Residues: CSAWGVSYNEQFF.

This chain joins TRBV5-6 and TRBJ1-5; TRBD1 is a possible D gene (5 bases). The germline V gene has CDR1 SGHDT and CDR2 YYEEEE. Between the trimmed V and J ends, which lost 0 bases and 6 bases, there was a span of 16 bases. The CDR3 loop spans 16 amino acids. The CDR3 loop is CASSLGTGGGSQPQHF. Written as DNA, the CDR3 is TGTGCCAGCAGCTTGGGTACGGGGGGAGGCAGTCAGCCCCAGCATTTT.

V gene TRBV13 combines with J gene TRBJ2-1; D is undetermined. CDR1 is PRHDT, CDR2 FYEKMQ, per germline (reference sequence). The CDR3 is 14 residues long. V was cut by 8 bases and J by 6 bases, with 17 bases left in between. The CDR3: CASEELVVSNEQFF. Written as DNA, the CDR3 is TGTGCCAGCGAGGAGCTCGTGGTAAGCAATGAGCAGTTCTTC.

The chain carries TRBV15 and TRBJ2-1, with D maybe TRBD2 (5 bases). The CDR3 covers 13 residues. Trimming stripped 3 bases from V and 10 bases from J, with 13 bases between. Germline loops: CDR1 LNHNV, CDR2 YYDKDF (reference sequence). The CDR3 protein is CATSSSSAGEQFF. The CDR3 region has the DNA TGTGCCACCAGCAGCAGTAGCGCCGGCGAGCAGTTCTTC.

The V and J genes are TRBV5-5 and TRBJ1-2, with D unresolved. The V end lost 4 bases, the J end lost 7 bases, and 17 bases lay between the germline ends. The CDR3 is 14 amino acids. The germline CDR1 and CDR2 sequences are SGHKS and YYEKEE (reference sequence). In DNA form, the CDR3 reads TGTGCCAGCAGCACCCGGACCCAACTACTTGGCTACACCTTC. This codes for CASSTRTQLLGYTF.

The chain employs TRBV5-6 and TRBJ2-3; the D gene is possibly TRBD1 (6 bases). The CDR3 totals 14 residues. V dropped 4 bases and J dropped 2 bases, with 11 bases sitting between them. Germline assignment: CDR1 SGHDT and CDR2 YYEEEE. CDR3 sequence: CASSAQGVTDTQYF. CDR3 DNA sequence: TGTGCCAGCAGCGCACAGGGTGTCACAGATACGCAGTATTTT.

The rearrangement joins TRBV28 to TRBJ2-7; tentatively, D is TRBD2 (5 bases). V lost 8 bases and J 1 base, leaving 12 bases between the germline ends. Germline V gives CDR1 MDHEN, CDR2 SYDVKM. The CDR3 has 13 amino acids. The CDR3 coding sequence is TGTGCCAGCGGGAGAGAGACTTCCTACGAGCAGTACTTC. It is translated as CASGRETSYEQYF.

The chain recombines TRBV7-9 with TRBJ2-7, with 8 bases fitting TRBD1. The V segment lost 5 bases and the J segment 7 bases; nucleotides outside the gene matches: 10. Germline V gives CDR1 SEHNR, CDR2 FQNEAQ (reference sequence). The CDR3 is made up of 14 amino acids. CDR3 region: CASSNGQGWGEQYF. CDR3 DNA: TGTGCCAGCAGCAACGGACAGGGTTGGGGTGAGCAGTACTTC.

The V and J genes are TRBV4-1 and TRBJ2-7, with TRBD1 as a possible D gene (6 bases). Per germline, CDR1 MGHRA and CDR2 YSYEKL. Trimming took off 0 bases at V and 6 bases at J, with 15 bases between the two ends. CDR3 length equals 15 residues. In DNA, the CDR3 is TGCGCCAGCAGCCAAGAGGGGGACACCGAGCGCGAGCAGTACTTC. It codes for CASSQEGDTEREQYF.

V is TRBV13 and J is TRBJ2-1, with TRBD1 matching over 7 bases. The junction had 0 bases not matched to a gene; V was cut back by 8 bases and J by 5 bases. Germline V lookup: CDR1 PRHDT, CDR2 FYEKMQ (reference sequence). The CDR3 runs to 11 residues. The CDR3 DNA sequence: TGTGCCAGCGGACAGGACAATGAGCAGTTCTTC. Encoded protein: CASGQDNEQFF. Full variable domain (rest looked up from reference TRBV13 and TRBJ2-1): AAGVIQSPRHLIKEKRETATLKCYPIPRHDTVYWYQQGPGQDPQFLISFYEKMQSDKGSIPDRFSAQQFSDYHSELNMSSLELGDSALYFCASGQDNEQFFGPGTRLTVL.

The chain recombines TRBV7-9 with TRBJ1-3; D is undetermined. The CDR3 runs 13 residues. V was trimmed by 2 bases and J by 4 bases, leaving 6 bases between them. CDR1 is SEHNR and CDR2 is FQNEAQ in the germline V gene (reference sequence). The CDR3 nucleotides read TGTGCCAGCAGCTTAATTACAGGAAACACCATATATTTT. This encodes CASSLITGNTIYF.

This CDR3 reads CASSFSGQDTQYF. The CDR3 coding sequence is TGTGCCAGCAGCTTTAGCGGACAGGATACGCAGTATTTT. The V call is TRBV11-1, the J call TRBJ2-3, with D perhaps given as TRBD1 or TRBD2 (6 bases each). Trimming stripped 3 bases from V and 6 bases from J, with 10 bases between. The CDR3 contains 13 residues. The germline V gene has CDR1 SGHAT and CDR2 FQDESV (reference sequence). Filled out from reference TRBV11-1 and TRBJ2-3, the complete variable domain reads EAEVAQSPRYKITEKSQAVAFWCDPISGHATLYWYRQILGQGPELLVQFQDESVVDDSQLPKDRFSAERLKGVDSTLKIQPAELGDSAMYLCASSFSGQDTQYFGPGTRLTVL.

Notes on this clone: This CDR3 is also generated by other DNA sequences in the sample. The rearrangement links TRBV27 to TRBJ1-2, with 7 bases matching TRBD1. CDR1 and CDR2 from the germline V gene are MNHEY and SMNVEV (reference sequence). Trimming removed 6 bases from V and 5 bases from J; junction bases left unmatched: 12. The CDR3 sequence is 15 residues long. The chain's CDR3 is CASRNRDSFPYGYTF. The CDR3, as DNA: TGTGCCAGCAGAAACCGGGACAGCTTTCCTTATGGCTACACCTTC.

V and J are TRBV9 and TRBJ2-3; D unresolved. There are 11 residues in the CDR3. Germline V gives CDR1 SGDLS, CDR2 YYNGEE. V was pared by 3 bases and J by 5 bases, with 4 bases between. The CDR3 bases are TGTGCCAGCAGCGCCCTAGATACGCAGTATTTT. Translating gives CASSALDTQYF.